The clone carrying this T cell receptor (beta chain) counts as large. Clones were read by immunoSEQ multiplex PCR, and TCRdb kept only the in-frame ones, dropping some. The sample shows around 13,000 clones, around 35% of them seen only once. The data were taken from a study of radiation and T cells in renal cell carcinoma. Trimming removed 5 bases from V and 3 bases from J, with 13 bases in between. CDR1 and CDR2 from the germline V gene are SEHNR and FQNEAQ (reference sequence). The CDR3 sequence is 14 residues long. Documented treatment: 15 Gy SBRT to primary tumor, nephrectomy 4 weeks later. The sample in question was tumor tissue, obtained from a patient whose treatment included radiotherapy and nephrectomy. V usage is TRBV7-9 and J usage is TRBJ1-1; D unresolved. This receptor was identified in a man aged 55 to 70 with renal cell carcinoma. The chain's CDR3 is CASSTSLEDTEAFF. DNA for the CDR3: TGTGCCAGCAGCACTTCATTGGAGGACACTGAAGCTTTCTTT.